These T cell receptor beta chains were read from a single sample in a study of cytomegalovirus exposure and HLA in healthy donors. Profiled with immunoSEQ multiplex PCR; TCRdb holds only in-frame clones, not every one. The sample records about 66,000 clones, approximately 97% being singletons. Sequenced input: PBMCs. These receptors were collected from a woman aged 18-29 years in good health and CMV-seropositive. The CDR3 runs from the conserved cysteine through the conserved F or W. Fields, in order: V gene, J gene, D gene, clone size, CDR3 DNA, CDR3 protein. D genes are given only for firm matches. The size of a clone is reported for some rows only, either as once, few or many, or as a class for expanded clones.

v_gene: TRBV9
j_gene: TRBJ2-2
d_gene: .
abundance: .
CDR3nt: TGTGCCAGCAGCGTAGATCCCGGACTTAACACCGGGGAGCTGTTTTTT
CDR3aa: CASSVDPGLNTGELFF

v_gene: TRBV11-2
j_gene: TRBJ2-1
d_gene: TRBD2
abundance: .
CDR3nt: TGTGCCAGCAGCTTAGGACTAGCGGGGACGGATGAGCAGTTCTTC
CDR3aa: CASSLGLAGTDEQFF

v_gene: TRBV18
j_gene: TRBJ1-1
d_gene: .
abundance: once
CDR3nt: TGTGCCAGCTCACCGGGGTCAGGGGTTGGAGAAACTGAAGCTTTCTTT
CDR3aa: CASSPGSGVGETEAFF

v_gene: TRBV27
j_gene: TRBJ2-3
d_gene: TRBD2
abundance: once
CDR3nt: TGTGCCAGCAGTTGGGGGGGTGGGGATACGCAGTATTTT
CDR3aa: CASSWGGGDTQYF

v_gene: TRBV6-1
j_gene: TRBJ1-2
d_gene: .
abundance: few
CDR3nt: TGTGCCAGCAGTGAACTCCGTTACAGGGTAGGAGGCTACACCTTC
CDR3aa: CASSELRYRVGGYTF

v_gene: TRBV30
j_gene: TRBJ1-1
d_gene: .
abundance: .
CDR3nt: TGTGCCTGGAGTACACTAACAGGGCGGAACACTGAAGCTTTCTTT
CDR3aa: CAWSTLTGRNTEAFF

v_gene: TRBV18
j_gene: TRBJ2-4
d_gene: .
abundance: .
CDR3nt: TGTGCCAGCTCACCACGTCGGGAAGGAGGCGGGCAAGTAGCCAAAAACATTCAGTACTTC
CDR3aa: CASSPRREGGGQVAKNIQYF

v_gene: TRBV5-1
j_gene: TRBJ2-7
d_gene: TRBD1
abundance: .
CDR3nt: TGCGCCAGCAGCCCCCCGGGACAGGGGGCCAAGCAGTACTTC
CDR3aa: CASSPPGQGAKQYF

v_gene: TRBV9
j_gene: TRBJ2-3
d_gene: TRBD2
abundance: once
CDR3nt: TGTGCCAGCAGCGTAGCTAAGGAGCGGGAGGAAGATACGCAGTATTTT
CDR3aa: CASSVAKEREEDTQYF

v_gene: TRBV11-2
j_gene: TRBJ2-1
d_gene: TRBD2
abundance: .
CDR3nt: TGTGCCAGCAGCTTAGCCGGCGGGAGTTCCTACAATGAGCAGTTCTTC
CDR3aa: CASSLAGGSSYNEQFF

v_gene: TRBV7-9
j_gene: TRBJ2-2
d_gene: .
abundance: few
CDR3nt: TGTGCCAGCAGCGCGGAGGTCTTCACCGGGGAGCTGTTTTTT
CDR3aa: CASSAEVFTGELFF

v_gene: TRBV9
j_gene: TRBJ2-7
d_gene: .
abundance: .
CDR3nt: TGTGCCAGCAGCGTAATTGGCACCAGGGGGGACGAGCAGTACTTC
CDR3aa: CASSVIGTRGDEQYF

v_gene: TRBV4-1
j_gene: TRBJ2-3
d_gene: TRBD2
abundance: once
CDR3nt: TGCGCCAGCAGCCAACCCTTCCTAGCGGGGGGCACAGATACGCAGTATTTT
CDR3aa: CASSQPFLAGGTDTQYF

v_gene: TRBV7-9
j_gene: TRBJ2-7
d_gene: .
abundance: .
CDR3nt: TGTGCCAGCAGCTTAGTGGTTTCTAGCGCGTTGTCCTACGAGCAGTACTTC
CDR3aa: CASSLVVSSALSYEQYF

v_gene: TRBV19
j_gene: TRBJ1-2
d_gene: .
abundance: .
CDR3nt: TGTGCCAGTAGTATTGACAGCCCCTATGGCTACACCTTC
CDR3aa: CASSIDSPYGYTF

v_gene: TRBV28
j_gene: TRBJ2-2
d_gene: .
abundance: .
CDR3nt: TGTGCCAGCAGTTTATATGTGGGGGCGCCGAACACCGGGGAGCTGTTTTTT
CDR3aa: CASSLYVGAPNTGELFF

v_gene: TRBV30
j_gene: TRBJ2-4
d_gene: .
abundance: .
CDR3nt: TGTGCCTGGAGTTTTGAGGCCAAAAACATTCAGTACTTC
CDR3aa: CAWSFEAKNIQYF